Listed below are T cell receptor beta chains from one sample, sequenced in a study of OX40 agonist ivuxolimab in advanced cancers. Sequenced by immunoSEQ multiplex PCR; TCRdb stores in-frame clones only, minus some. The repertoire has around 69,000 clones, around 88% of them found once; the top ten carry around 3%. This specimen was CD4+ or CD8+ T cells sorted from blood, taken in a trial of the OX40 agonist ivuxolimab. All receptors derive from an adult with an advanced solid tumor such as melanoma, head and neck, liver or kidney cancer. Each CDR3 is given with its conserved first and last residue. Each record gives: J gene, clone size, V gene, D gene, CDR3 protein, CDR3 DNA. A D gene is named only where the DNA matches it firmly. Clone size is not always given. Where it is, it says once, few, many or a class for expanded clones.

TRBJ2-1 | - | TRBV2 | - | CASKEKQLYNEQFF | TGTGCCAGCAAGGAGAAGCAGTTGTACAATGAGCAGTTCTTC
TRBJ2-2 | - | TRBV9 | TRBD1 | CASSVSGTGPNTGELFF | TGTGCCAGCAGCGTATCCGGGACAGGGCCGAACACCGGGGAGCTGTTTTTT
TRBJ2-5 | - | TRBV5-1 | TRBD2 | CASTFTGLAGGQETQYF | TGCGCCAGCACTTTCACCGGACTAGCGGGGGGACAAGAGACCCAGTACTTC
TRBJ2-3 | - | TRBV5-4 | - | CASSLKLSDTQYF | TGTGCCAGCAGCCTCAAGTTGTCAGATACGCAGTATTTT
TRBJ2-2 | - | TRBV6-1 | - | CASSLATNTGELFF | TGTGCCAGCAGCTTGGCTACGAACACCGGGGAGCTGTTTTTT
TRBJ2-5 | - | TRBV7-6 | TRBD1 | CASSALGQPYQETQYF | TGTGCCAGCAGCGCCCTGGGACAGCCGTACCAAGAGACCCAGTACTTC
TRBJ2-2 | - | TRBV11-3 | - | CASRGPGPGELFF | TGTGCCAGCAGAGGCCCCGGACCCGGGGAGCTGTTTTTT
TRBJ2-1 | - | TRBV18 | TRBD2 | CASSIRLALNEQFF | TGTGCCAGCTCAATACGACTAGCGTTGAATGAGCAGTTCTTC
TRBJ2-5 | - | TRBV5-4 | - | CASSLAGARETQYF | TGTGCCAGCAGCTTGGCAGGGGCTAGGGAGACCCAGTACTTC
TRBJ1-1 | - | TRBV7-8 | TRBD1 | CASSPGTVNTEAFF | TGTGCCAGCAGCCCTGGGACAGTGAACACTGAAGCTTTCTTT
TRBJ1-2 | once | TRBV7-8 | - | CASSLGLREYGYTF | TGTGCCAGCAGCTTAGGACTAAGGGAATATGGCTACACCTTC
TRBJ1-2 | - | TRBV11-1 | - | CASSSSGARGYTF | TGTGCCAGCAGCTCCTCGGGGGCGCGTGGCTACACCTTC
TRBJ2-5 | - | TRBV21-1 | - | CASSSYPGTRYQETQYF | TGTGCCAGCAGCTCATACCCCGGGACTCGGTACCAAGAGACCCAGTACTTC
TRBJ2-3 | - | TRBV6-6 | TRBD2 | CASMPGGRTDTQYF | TGTGCCAGCATGCCGGGGGGGCGTACAGATACGCAGTATTTT